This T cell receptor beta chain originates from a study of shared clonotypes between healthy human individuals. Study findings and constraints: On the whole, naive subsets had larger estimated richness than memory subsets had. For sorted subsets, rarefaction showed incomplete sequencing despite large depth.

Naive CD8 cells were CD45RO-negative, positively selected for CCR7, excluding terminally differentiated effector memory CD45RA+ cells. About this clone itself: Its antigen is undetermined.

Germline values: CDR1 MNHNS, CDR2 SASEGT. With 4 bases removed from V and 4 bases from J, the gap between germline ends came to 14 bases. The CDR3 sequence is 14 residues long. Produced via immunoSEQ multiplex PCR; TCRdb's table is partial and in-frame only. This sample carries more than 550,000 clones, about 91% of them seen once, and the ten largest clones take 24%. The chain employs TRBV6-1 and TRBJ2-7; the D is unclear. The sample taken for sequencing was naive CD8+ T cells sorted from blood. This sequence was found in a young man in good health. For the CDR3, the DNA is TGTGCCAGCAGTGTGGACCCGTCCCCTTACGAGCAGTACTTC. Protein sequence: CASSVDPSPYEQYF.